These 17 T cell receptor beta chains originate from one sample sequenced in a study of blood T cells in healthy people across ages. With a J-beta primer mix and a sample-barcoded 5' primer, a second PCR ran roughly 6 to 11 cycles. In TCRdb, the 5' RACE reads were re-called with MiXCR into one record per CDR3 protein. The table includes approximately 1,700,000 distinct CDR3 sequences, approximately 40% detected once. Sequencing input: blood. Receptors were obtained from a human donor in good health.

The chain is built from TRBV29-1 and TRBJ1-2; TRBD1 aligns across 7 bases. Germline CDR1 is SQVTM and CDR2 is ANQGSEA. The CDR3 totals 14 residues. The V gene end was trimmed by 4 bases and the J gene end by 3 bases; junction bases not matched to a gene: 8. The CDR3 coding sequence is TGCAGCGTTGTACTTCCGGACAGGTACTATGGCTACACCTTC. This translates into CSVVLPDRYYGYTF. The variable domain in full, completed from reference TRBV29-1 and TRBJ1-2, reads SAVISQKPSRDICQRGTSLTIQCQVDSQVTMMFWYRQQPGQSLTLIATANQGSEATYESGFVIDKFPISRPNLTFSTLTVSNMSPEDSSIYLCSVVLPDRYYGYTFGSGTRLTVV.

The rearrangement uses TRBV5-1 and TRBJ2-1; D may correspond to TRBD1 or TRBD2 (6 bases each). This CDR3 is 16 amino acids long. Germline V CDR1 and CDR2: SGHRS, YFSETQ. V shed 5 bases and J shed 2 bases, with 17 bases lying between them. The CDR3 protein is CASRSGAGSPYNEQFF. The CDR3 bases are TGCGCCAGCAGGTCGGGGGCAGGGTCCCCCTACAATGAGCAGTTCTTC.

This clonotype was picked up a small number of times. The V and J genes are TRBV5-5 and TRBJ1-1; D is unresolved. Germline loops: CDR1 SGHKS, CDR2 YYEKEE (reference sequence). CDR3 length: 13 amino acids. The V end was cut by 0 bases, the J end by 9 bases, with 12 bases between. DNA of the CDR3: TGTGCCAGCAGCTTGGCCGGGTACCTTCAAGCTTTCTTT. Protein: CASSLAGYLQAFF.

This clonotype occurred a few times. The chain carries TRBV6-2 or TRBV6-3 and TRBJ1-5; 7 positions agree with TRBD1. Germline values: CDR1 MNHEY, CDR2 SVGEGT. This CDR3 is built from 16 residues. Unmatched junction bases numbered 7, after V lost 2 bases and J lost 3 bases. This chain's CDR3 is CASSYGTARTNQPQHF. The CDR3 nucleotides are TGTGCCAGCAGTTACGGGACAGCCAGGACCAATCAGCCCCAGCATTTT.

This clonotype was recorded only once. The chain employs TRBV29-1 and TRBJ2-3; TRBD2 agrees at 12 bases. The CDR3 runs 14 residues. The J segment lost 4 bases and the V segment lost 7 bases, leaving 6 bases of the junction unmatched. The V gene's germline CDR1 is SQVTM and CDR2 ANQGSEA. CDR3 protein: CSGETSGGSDTQYF. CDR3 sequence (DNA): TGCAGCGGGGAAACTAGCGGGGGGTCAGATACGCAGTATTTT.

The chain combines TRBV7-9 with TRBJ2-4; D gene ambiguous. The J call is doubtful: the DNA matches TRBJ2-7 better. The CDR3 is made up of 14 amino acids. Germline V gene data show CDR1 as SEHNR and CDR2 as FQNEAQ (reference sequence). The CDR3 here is CASSLGNGLGEQYF. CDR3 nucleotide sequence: TGTGCCAGCAGCTTAGGAAACGGGCTTGGCGAGCAGTACTTC.

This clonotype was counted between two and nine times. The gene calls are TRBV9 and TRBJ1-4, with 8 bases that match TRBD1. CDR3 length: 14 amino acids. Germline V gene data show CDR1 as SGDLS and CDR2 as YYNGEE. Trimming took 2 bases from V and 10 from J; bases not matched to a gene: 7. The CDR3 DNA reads TGTGCCAGCAGCGTGGGTTCAGGGGGCGGAAAACTGTTTTTT. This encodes CASSVGSGGGKLFF.

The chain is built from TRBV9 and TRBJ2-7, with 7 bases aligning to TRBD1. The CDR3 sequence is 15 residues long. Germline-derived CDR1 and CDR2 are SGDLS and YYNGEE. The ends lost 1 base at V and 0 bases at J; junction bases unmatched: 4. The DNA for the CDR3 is TGTGCCAGCAGCGTAAATCCAGGGGGCTCCTACGAGCAGTACTTC. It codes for CASSVNPGGSYEQYF. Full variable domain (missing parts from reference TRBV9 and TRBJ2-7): DSGVTQTPKHLITATGQRVTLRCSPRSGDLSVYWYQQSLDQGLQFLIQYYNGEERAKGNILERFSAQQFPDLHSELNLSSLELGDSALYFCASSVNPGGSYEQYFGPGTRLTVT.

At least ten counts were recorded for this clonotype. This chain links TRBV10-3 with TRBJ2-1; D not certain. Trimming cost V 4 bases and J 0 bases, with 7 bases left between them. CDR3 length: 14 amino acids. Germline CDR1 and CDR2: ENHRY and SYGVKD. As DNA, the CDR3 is TGTGCCATCAGTGGTGGTAGCTCCTACAATGAGCAGTTCTTC. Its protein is CAISGGSSYNEQFF.

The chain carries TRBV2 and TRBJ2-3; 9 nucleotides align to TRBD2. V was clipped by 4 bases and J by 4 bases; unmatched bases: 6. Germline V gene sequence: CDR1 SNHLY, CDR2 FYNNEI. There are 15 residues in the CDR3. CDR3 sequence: CASSGGGGAPDTQYF. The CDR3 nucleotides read TGTGCCAGCAGTGGTGGCGGGGGGGCCCCAGATACGCAGTATTTT.

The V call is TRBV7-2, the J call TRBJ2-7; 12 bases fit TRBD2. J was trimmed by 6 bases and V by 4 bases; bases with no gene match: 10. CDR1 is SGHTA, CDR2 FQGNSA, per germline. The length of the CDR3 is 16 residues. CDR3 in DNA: TGTGCCAGCAGCTCCCGACTAGCGGGGGTAGTATCCGAGCAGTACTTC. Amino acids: CASSSRLAGVVSEQYF.

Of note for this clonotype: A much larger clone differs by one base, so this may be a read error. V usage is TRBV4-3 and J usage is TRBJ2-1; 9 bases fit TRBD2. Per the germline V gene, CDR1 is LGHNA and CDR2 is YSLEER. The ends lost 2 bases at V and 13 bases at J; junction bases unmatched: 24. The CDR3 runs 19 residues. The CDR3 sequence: CASSQLSPGSGGGRETQFF. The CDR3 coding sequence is TGCGCCAGCAGCCAATTATCCCCGGGTAGCGGGGGAGGCCGGGAGACCCAGTTCTTC.

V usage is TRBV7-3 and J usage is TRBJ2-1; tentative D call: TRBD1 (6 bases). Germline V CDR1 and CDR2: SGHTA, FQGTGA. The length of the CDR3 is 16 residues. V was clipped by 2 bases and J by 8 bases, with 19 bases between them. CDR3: CASSLASWGEGDEQFF. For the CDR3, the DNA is TGTGCCAGCAGCTTAGCGTCGTGGGGCGAGGGGGATGAGCAGTTCTTC.

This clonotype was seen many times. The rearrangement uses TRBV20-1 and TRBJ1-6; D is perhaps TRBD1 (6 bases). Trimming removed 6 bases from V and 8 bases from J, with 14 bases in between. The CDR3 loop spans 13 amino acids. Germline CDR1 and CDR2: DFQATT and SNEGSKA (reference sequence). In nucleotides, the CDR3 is TGCAGTGCCCAACAGGGAGGGCATTCACCCCTCCACTTT. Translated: CSAQQGGHSPLHF.

CDR3 coding DNA: TGCGCCAGCAGCCCCGTGGGGGGACAACGCAACTATGGCTACACCTTC. Its translation is CASSPVGGQRNYGYTF. The chain has TRBV5-1 and TRBJ1-2; D might be TRBD1 (6 bases). In germline, CDR1 is SGHRS, CDR2 YFSETQ. The length of the CDR3 is 16 residues. Trimming pared 4 bases from V and 2 bases from J, leaving 18 bases between.

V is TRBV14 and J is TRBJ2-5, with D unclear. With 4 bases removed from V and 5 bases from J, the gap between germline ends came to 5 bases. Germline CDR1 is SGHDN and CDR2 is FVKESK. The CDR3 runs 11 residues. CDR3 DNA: TGTGCCAGCAGCCGTTACGAGACCCAGTACTTC. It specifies CASSRYETQYF.

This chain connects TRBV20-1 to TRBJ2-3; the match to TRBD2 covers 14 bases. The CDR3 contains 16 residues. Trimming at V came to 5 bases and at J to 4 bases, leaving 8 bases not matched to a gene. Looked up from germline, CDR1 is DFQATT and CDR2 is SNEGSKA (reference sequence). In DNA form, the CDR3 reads TGCAGTGCTGAAGGGAAGACTAGCGGGGGGGCAGATACGCAGTATTTT. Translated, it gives CSAEGKTSGGADTQYF.